This T cell receptor beta chain was captured in a study of shared clonotypes between healthy human individuals (dated by TCRdb to the early 2020s). Turning to the overall study: The cohort included a few men and a couple of women between 18 and 49 years of age. For each donor, three plates each were used for CD4 naive and CD4 memory, two plates were used for CD8 naive, and one plate was used for CD8 memory. To estimate repertoire size and how much clonotypes are shared between individuals, the study performed deep sequencing of blood TCR repertoires from a handful of healthy adults. Libraries were prepared and TCR repertoires were sequenced by different laboratories using diverse techniques, in order to increase sequencing depth and limit assay-specific biases. Per donor, leukapheresis produced somewhere between about 0.8 and 9 billion PBMCs. Broader findings and caveats from the paper: When four donors were compared, the shared fraction of clonotypes was roughly 5% for naive CD4, around 3.6% for naive CD8, about 2.5% for memory CD4, and approximately 0.4% for memory CD8. The genetic and exposure-history diversity represented was limited by the small number of donors. Pairwise subsampling indicated that sequencing depth was expected to affect the degree of clonotype sharing among donors. Incomplete sequencing was indicated by rarefaction of sorted-subset datasets, despite the large sequencing depth. Sampling was restricted to blood, and TCR repertoires in tissues likely differ from the TCR repertoires found in blood. Estimated clonotype richness was generally larger for naive than for memory subsets. Higher generation probabilities were observed for clonotypes shared by all four sorted-subset donors than for non-shared clonotypes.

Note on this clone: This receptor's antigen is unknown. No much larger clone exists at a distance of one base, and base qualities are not known.

Cut back by 4 bases and 7 bases, the V and J ends lie 15 bases apart. The CDR1 and CDR2 encoded by the germline V gene are SGHDN and FVKESK. The CDR3 has 14 amino acids, counting the end cysteine and phenylalanine. Here the CDR3 DNA is all that survives: 42 bases in frame from base 1. Using the deep immunoSEQ assay, TCR CDR3 regions were amplified from genomic DNA by multiplex PCR. Genomic DNA extracted from each cell subset was distributed evenly over all wells of several immunoSEQ 96-well plates, and each plate served as one replicate. For sorted subsets, roughly 0.2 ug genomic DNA, equal to 25,000 to 35,000 T cell genomes, was loaded into each replicate PCR. The purified libraries were quantified using a Qubit 3.0 fluorometer, sized with a Bioanalyzer 2100, and then quantified again using the KAPA Library Quantification kit. Every immunoSEQ 96-well plate was sequenced on a dedicated single-read 150-cycle Illumina NextSeq 550 flow cell. On the study's bioinformatics: Because only junctional sequences without quality scores were contained in the immunoSEQ output, filtering matching that applied to full-length reads could not be performed. Sequences were annotated with PyIR, a Python wrapper for IgBLAST v1.9, using IMGT germline references to assign V/J genes and CDR3. Reads were removed for weak V/J assignments (E-value above 1e-6), missing CDR3, stop codons, out-of-frame junctions, or ambiguous translated residues. V3J clonotypes were defined as sequences sharing an identical inferred V gene, J gene, and CDR3 amino acid sequence. Percentage overlap between repertoires was calculated by dividing the number of shared unique clonotypes by the size of the smaller repertoire. Repertoire richness was assessed with RTK rarefaction, the Chao1 estimator, and Recon v2.1 estimates of unobserved clonotypes. Generation probabilities for all TCRbeta clonotypes obtained by the gDNA method from several donors were computed using OLGA. Not all clones reach the TCRdb copy of this immuneACCESS table, which keeps in-frame sequences only. Checked studies attribute under half of the gap to unresolved V genes and leave the rest unexplained. D and trimming come from the DNA, and the V and J calls and clone size come from that table. This sample comprises 1.5 million to 2.5 million clones, about 95% of them detected only once. The top ten clonotypes cover under 1.5% of the sample.

For the CD8 naive samples, CD45RO-negative cells were positively selected for CCR7, yielding a CD45RA+CCR7+ population from which TemRA cells were excluded. Healthy HIV-negative adults with no recently reported acute infections or vaccinations were included as donors. Only Caucasian adults living in Nashville, Tennessee, USA were represented among the donors. Blood was collected by leukapheresis, and PBMCs were isolated by Ficoll-Histopaque density gradient centrifugation and then cryopreserved in liquid nitrogen vapor phase. Analytical flow cytometry was used to check the purity and quantity of every magnetically sorted T cell population. From each sorted fraction, genomic DNA was isolated and quantified by UV absorbance on a Nanodrop 2000c.

This clonotype originated in a man aged 18 to 29 in good health. This receptor chain uses TRBV14 and TRBJ2-3; the best D guess is TRBD2, with 5 bases matching. The sample was naive CD8+ T cells sorted from blood. Reading the label with the study, this specimen's cell subset or site is: CD45RA+CCR7+. This receptor has the CDR3 CASSPDLGLNTQYF. The sequence in DNA is TGTGCCAGCAGCCCGGACTTGGGGTTGAATACGCAGTATTTT.